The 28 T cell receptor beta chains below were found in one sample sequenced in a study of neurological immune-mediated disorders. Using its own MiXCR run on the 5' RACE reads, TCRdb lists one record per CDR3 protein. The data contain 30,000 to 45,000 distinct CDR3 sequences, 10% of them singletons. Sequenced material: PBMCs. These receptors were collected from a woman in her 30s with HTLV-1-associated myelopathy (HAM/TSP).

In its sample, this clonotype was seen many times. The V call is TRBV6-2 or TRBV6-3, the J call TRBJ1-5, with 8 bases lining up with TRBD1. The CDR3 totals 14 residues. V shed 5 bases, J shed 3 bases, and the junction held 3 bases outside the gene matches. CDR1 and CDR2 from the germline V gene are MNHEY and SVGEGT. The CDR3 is CASSRTGFNQPQHF. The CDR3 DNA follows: TGTGCCAGCAGTCGGACAGGGTTCAATCAGCCCCAGCATTTT.

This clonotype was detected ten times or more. CDR3 in DNA: TGCGCCAGCAGTCTAGCGGGGGGTTTCTACGAGCAGTACTTC. It is translated as CASSLAGGFYEQYF. This rearrangement joins TRBV10-2 to TRBJ2-7; TRBD2 matches at 11 bases. J was trimmed by 3 bases and V by 5 bases; bases with no gene match: 3. The CDR3 is 14 amino acids. The germline gives CDR1 WSHSY, CDR2 SAAADI.

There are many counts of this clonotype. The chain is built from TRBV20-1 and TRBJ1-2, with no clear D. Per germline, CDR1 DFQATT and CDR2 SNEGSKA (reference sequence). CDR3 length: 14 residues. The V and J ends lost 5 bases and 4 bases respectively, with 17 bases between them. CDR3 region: CSAETAGVSYGYTF. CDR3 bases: TGCAGTGCTGAGACGGCAGGAGTTAGCTATGGCTACACCTTC.

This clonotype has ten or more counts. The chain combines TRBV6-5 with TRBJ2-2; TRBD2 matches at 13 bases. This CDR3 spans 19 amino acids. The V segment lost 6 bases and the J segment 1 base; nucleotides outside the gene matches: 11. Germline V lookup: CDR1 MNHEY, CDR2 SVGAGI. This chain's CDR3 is CASRLAGGLYLVNTGELFF. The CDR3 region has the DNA TGTGCCAGCAGACTAGCGGGGGGGCTTTATTTAGTGAACACCGGGGAGCTGTTTTTT.

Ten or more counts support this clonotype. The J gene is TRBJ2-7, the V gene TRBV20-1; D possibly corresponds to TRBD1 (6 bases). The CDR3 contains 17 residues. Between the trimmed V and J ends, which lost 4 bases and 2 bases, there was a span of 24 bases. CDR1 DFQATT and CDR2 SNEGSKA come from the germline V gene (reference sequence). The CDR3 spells CSATHLKQGWPTYEQYF. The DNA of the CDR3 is TGCAGTGCTACCCACCTAAAACAGGGATGGCCCACCTACGAGCAGTACTTC.

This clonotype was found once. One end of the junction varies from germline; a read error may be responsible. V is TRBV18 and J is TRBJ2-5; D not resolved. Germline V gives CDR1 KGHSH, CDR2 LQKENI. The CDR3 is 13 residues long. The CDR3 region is CASSPQSKETQYF. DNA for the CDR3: TGTGCCAGCTCACCGCAGTCTAAAGAGACACAGTACTTC.

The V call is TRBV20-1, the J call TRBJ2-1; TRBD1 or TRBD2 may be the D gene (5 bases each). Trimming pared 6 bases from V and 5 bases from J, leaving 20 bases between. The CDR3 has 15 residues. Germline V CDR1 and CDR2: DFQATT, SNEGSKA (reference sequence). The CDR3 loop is CSAHSGRGPNNEQFF. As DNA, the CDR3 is TGCAGTGCCCATTCGGGAAGGGGACCCAACAATGAGCAGTTCTTC.

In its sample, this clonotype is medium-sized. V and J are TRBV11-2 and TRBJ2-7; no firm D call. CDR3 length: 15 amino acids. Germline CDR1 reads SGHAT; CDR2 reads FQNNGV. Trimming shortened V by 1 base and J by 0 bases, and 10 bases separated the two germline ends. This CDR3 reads CASSLVVGYSYEQYF. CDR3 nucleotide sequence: TGTGCCAGCAGCTTAGTTGTAGGGTACTCCTACGAGCAGTACTTC.

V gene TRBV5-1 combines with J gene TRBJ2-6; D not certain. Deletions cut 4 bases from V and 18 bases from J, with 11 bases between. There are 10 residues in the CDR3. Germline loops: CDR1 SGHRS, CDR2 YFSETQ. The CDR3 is CASSIVTGTF. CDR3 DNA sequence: TGCGCCAGCAGCATAGTTACCGGGACTTTC.

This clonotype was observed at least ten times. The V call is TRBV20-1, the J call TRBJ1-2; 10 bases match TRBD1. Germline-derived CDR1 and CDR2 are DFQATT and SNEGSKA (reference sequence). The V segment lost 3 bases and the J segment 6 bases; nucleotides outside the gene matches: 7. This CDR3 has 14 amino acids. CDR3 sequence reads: CSARRVGTGDGYTF. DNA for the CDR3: TGCAGTGCTAGGAGGGTCGGGACAGGGGATGGCTACACCTTC.

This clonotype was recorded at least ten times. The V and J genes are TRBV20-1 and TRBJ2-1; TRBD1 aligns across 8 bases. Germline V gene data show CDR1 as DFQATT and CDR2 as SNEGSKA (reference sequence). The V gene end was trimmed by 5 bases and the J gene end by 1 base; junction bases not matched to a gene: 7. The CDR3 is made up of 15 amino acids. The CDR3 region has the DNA TGCAGTGCTTTGGATCGACAGGGGTCCTACAATGAGCAGTTCTTC. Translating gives CSALDRQGSYNEQFF.

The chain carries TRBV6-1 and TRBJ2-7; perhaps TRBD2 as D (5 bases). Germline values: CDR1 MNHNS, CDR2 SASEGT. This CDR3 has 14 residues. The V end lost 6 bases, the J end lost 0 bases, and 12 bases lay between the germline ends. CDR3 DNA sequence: TGTGCCAGCAGAGCGCCCGGGGTCTCCTACGAGCAGTACTTC. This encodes CASRAPGVSYEQYF.

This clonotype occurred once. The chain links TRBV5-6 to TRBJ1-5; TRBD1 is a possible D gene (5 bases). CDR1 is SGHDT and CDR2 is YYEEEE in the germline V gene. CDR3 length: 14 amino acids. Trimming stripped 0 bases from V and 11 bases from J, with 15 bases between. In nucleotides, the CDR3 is TGTGCCAGCAGCTTGGCAGGGCTCGAGAATGCCCAGCATTTT. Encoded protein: CASSLAGLENAQHF.

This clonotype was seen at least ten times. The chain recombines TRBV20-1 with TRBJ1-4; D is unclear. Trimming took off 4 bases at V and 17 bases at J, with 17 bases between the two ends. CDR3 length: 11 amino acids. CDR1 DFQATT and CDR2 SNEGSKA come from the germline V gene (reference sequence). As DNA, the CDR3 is TGCAGTGCTACCACCCCAAGAACAGTCTTTTTT. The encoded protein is CSATTPRTVFF.

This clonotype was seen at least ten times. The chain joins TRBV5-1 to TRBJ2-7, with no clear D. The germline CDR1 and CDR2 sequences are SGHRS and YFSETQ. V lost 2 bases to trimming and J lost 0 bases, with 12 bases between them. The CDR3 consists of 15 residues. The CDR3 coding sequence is TGCGCCAGCAGCTTCCCCGACCGCCCCTCCTACGAGCAGTACTTC. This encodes CASSFPDRPSYEQYF.

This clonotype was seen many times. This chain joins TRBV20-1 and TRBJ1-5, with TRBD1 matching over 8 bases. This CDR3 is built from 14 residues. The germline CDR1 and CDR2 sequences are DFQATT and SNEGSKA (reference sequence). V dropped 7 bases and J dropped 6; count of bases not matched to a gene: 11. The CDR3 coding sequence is TGCAGTGTCGTGCTCCGGACAGGGAGTCAGCCCCAGCATTTT. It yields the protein CSVVLRTGSQPQHF.

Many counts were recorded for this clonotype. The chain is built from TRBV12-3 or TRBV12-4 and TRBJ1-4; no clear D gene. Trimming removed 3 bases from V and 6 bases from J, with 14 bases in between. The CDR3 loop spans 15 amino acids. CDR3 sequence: CASSFGLVGYEKLFF. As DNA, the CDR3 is TGTGCCAGCAGTTTCGGGTTGGTGGGGTATGAAAAACTGTTTTTT.

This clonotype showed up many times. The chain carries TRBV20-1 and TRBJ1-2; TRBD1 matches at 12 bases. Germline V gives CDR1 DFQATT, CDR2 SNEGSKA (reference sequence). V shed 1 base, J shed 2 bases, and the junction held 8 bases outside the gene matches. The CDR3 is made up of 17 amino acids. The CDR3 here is CSARVLGQGAHNYGYTF. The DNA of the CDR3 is TGCAGTGCTAGAGTTTTGGGACAGGGGGCTCACAACTATGGCTACACCTTC.

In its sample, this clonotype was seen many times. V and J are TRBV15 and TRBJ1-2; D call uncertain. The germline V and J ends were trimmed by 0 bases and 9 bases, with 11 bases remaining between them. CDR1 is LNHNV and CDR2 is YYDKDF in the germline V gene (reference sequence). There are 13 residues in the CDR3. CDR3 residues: CATSRDSLGSYTF. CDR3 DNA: TGTGCCACCAGCAGAGATTCCCTAGGTAGCTACACCTTC.

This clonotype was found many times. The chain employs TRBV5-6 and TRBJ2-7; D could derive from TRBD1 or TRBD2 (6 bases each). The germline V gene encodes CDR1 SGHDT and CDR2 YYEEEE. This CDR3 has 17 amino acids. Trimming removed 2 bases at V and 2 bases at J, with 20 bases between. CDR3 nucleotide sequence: TGTGCCAGCAGCTTCATGGGGGGCGAAGCCACGACCTACGAGCAGTACTTC. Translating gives CASSFMGGEATTYEQYF. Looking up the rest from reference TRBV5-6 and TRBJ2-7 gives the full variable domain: DAGVTQSPTHLIKTRGQQVTLRCSPKSGHDTVSWYQQALGQGPQFIFQYYEEEERQRGNFPDRFSGHQFPNYSSELNVNALLLGDSALYLCASSFMGGEATTYEQYFGPGTRLTVT.

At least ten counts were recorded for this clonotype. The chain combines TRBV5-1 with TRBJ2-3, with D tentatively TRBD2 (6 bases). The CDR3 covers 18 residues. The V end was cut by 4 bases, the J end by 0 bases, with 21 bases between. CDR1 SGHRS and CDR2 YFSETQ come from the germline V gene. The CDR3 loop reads CASSLEVGRRESTDTQYF. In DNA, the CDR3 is TGCGCCAGCAGCCTCGAGGTCGGGAGAAGGGAGAGCACAGATACGCAGTATTTT.

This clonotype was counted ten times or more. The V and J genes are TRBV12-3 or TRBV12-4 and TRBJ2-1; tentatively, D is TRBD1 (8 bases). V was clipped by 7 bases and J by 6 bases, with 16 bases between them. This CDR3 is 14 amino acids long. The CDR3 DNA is TGTGCCAGCAAGCGGGACAGGAGGGCCAATGAGCAGTTCTTC. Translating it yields CASKRDRRANEQFF.

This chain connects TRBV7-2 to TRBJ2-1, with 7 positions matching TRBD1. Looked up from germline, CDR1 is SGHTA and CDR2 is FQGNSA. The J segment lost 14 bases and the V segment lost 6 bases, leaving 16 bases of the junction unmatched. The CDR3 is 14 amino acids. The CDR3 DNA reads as TGTGCCAGCAGAGCCCCACAGGGGACCACTTGGGAGTTCTTC. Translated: CASRAPQGTTWEFF. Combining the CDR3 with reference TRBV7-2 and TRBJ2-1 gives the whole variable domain GAGVSQSPSNKVTEKGKDVELRCDPISGHTALYWYRQSLGQGLEFLIYFQGNSAPDKSGLPSDRFSAERTGGSVSTLTIQRTQQEDSAVYLCASRAPQGTTWEFFGPGTRLTVL.

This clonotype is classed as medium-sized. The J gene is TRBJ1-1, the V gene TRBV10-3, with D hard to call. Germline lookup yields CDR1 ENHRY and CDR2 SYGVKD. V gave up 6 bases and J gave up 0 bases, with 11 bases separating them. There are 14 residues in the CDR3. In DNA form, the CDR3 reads TGTGCCATCAGGGCGGACGGAGTGAACACTGAAGCTTTCTTT. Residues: CAIRADGVNTEAFF.

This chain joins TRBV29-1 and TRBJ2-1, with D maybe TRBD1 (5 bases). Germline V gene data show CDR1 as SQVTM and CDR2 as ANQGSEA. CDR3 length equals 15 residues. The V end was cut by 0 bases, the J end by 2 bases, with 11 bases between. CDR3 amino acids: CSVEEQEPTYNEQFF. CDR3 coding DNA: TGCAGCGTTGAAGAACAGGAACCCACCTACAATGAGCAGTTCTTC.

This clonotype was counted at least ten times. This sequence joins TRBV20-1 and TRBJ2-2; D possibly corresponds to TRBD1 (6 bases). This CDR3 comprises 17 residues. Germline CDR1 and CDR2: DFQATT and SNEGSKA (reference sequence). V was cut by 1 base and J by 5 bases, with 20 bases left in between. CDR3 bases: TGCAGTGCTAGAGGGGACGCAATAACTACAGGGACCGGGGAGCTGTTTTTT. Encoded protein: CSARGDAITTGTGELFF.

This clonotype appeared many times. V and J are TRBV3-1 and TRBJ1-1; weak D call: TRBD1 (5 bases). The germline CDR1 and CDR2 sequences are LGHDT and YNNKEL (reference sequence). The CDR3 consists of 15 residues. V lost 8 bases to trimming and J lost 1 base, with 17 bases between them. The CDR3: CASGVTGAKNTEAFF. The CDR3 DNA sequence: TGTGCCAGCGGGGTTACAGGAGCAAAGAACACTGAAGCTTTCTTT.

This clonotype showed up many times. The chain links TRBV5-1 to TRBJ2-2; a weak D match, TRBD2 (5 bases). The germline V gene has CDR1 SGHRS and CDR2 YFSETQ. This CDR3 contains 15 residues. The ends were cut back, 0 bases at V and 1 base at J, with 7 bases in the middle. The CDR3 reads CASSLVRENTGELFF. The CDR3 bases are TGCGCCAGCAGCTTGGTTCGGGAGAACACCGGGGAGCTGTTTTTT.